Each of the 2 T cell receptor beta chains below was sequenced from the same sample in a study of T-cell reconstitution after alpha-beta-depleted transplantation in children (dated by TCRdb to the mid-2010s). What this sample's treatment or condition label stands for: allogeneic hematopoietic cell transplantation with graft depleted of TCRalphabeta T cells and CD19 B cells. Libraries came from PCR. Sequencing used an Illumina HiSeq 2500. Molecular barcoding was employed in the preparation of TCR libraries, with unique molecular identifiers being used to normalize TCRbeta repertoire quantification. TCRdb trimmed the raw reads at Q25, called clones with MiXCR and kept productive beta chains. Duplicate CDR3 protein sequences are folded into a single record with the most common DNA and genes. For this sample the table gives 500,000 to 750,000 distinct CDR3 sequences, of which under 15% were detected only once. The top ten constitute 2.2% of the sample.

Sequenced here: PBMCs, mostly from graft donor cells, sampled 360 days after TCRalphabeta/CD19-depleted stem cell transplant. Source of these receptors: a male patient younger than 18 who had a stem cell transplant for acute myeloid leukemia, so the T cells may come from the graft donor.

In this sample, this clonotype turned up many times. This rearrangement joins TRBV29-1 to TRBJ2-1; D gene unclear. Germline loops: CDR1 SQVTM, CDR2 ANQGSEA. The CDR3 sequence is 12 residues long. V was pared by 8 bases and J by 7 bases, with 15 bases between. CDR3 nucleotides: TGCAGCTCCGATCGAGCCCTTAATGAGCAGTTCTTC. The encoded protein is CSSDRALNEQFF.

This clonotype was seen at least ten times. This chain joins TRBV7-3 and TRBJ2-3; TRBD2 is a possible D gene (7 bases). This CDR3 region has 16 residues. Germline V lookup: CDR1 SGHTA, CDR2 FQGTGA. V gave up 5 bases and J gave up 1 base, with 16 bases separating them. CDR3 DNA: TGTGCCAGCAGCCCCCAGAGGCGGGGGCGCACAGATACGCAGTATTTT. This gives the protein CASSPQRRGRTDTQYF. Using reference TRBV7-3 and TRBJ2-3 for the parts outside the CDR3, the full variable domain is GAGVSQTPSNKVTEKGKYVELRCDPISGHTALYWYRQSLGQGPEFLIYFQGTGAADDSGLPNDRFFAVRPEGSVSTLKIQRTERGDSAVYLCASSPQRRGRTDTQYFGPGTRLTVL.